The sequence of this T cell receptor (beta chain) was determined in a study of blood T cell repertoires in COVID-19. Germline V CDR1 and CDR2: LGHNA, YSLEER. V was pared by 8 bases and J by 5 bases, with 6 bases of the junction left unmatched. The CDR3 has 14 residues. Data came from immunoSEQ multiplex PCR; TCRdb stores just in-frame clones and leaves some out. This sample has about 46,000 clones, with roughly nine tenths found just once. The material sequenced was PBMCs or T cells enriched from blood (not recorded which). This receptor was identified in a woman aged 50 to 60 who had recovered from COVID-19. J is TRBJ2-1 and V is TRBV4-3; 10 positions match TRBD2. The CDR3 DNA reads TGCGCCAGCCGGGACCTAGCGGGGGACAATGAGCAGTTCTTC. It is translated as CASRDLAGDNEQFF.